A selection of T cell receptor beta chains follows, all from one sample in a study of cytomegalovirus exposure and HLA in healthy donors. TCRdb's copy holds only in-frame clones and misses some; the assay was immunoSEQ multiplex PCR. This sample has 80,000 to 100,000 clones, with 81% found just once. The sample comprised PBMCs. The receptors come from a man between 40 and 49 years old in good health and CMV-seropositive. Both conserved end residues are part of each CDR3. A D gene is named only where the DNA matches it firmly. Clone size is stated in some rows and not others, as once, few, many or a class when expanded.

d_gene,j_gene,abundance,v_gene,CDR3aa,CDR3nt
TRBD1,TRBJ1-2,NA,TRBV7-2,CASSYGQGYGYTF,TGTGCCAGCAGCTACGGACAGGGCTATGGCTACACCTTC
TRBD2,TRBJ2-1,NA,TRBV7-3,CASSSGLAGGDYNEQFF,TGTGCCAGCAGCTCGGGACTAGCGGGGGGGGACTACAATGAGCAGTTCTTC
TRBD1,TRBJ1-2,NA,TRBV7-2,CASSLATGGSGGLDGYTF,TGTGCCAGCAGCTTAGCTACCGGCGGTTCAGGGGGGTTGGATGGCTACACCTTC
TRBD1,TRBJ2-4,NA,TRBV5-1,CASSWGTGADIQYF,TGCGCCAGCAGCTGGGGGACAGGGGCGGACATTCAGTACTTC
NA,TRBJ2-3,NA,TRBV5-8,CASMAGGRHTQYF,TGTGCCTCAATGGCAGGGGGGAGACATACGCAGTATTTT
NA,TRBJ2-3,NA,TRBV27,CASNPGLYSDTQYF,TGTGCCAGCAACCCGGGACTGTACAGCGATACGCAGTATTTT
TRBD2,TRBJ2-2,few,TRBV27,CASSRGGILAGVPGELFF,TGTGCCAGCAGTCGAGGGGGCATTCTAGCGGGAGTTCCCGGGGAGCTGTTTTTT
NA,TRBJ2-2,NA,TRBV5-4,CASSIRLASNTGELFF,TGTGCCAGCAGCATCAGGCTAGCGTCCAACACCGGGGAGCTGTTTTTT
NA,TRBJ1-6,NA,TRBV28,CASSFGARSTGFISPLHF,TGTGCCAGCAGTTTCGGGGCCCGTTCGACAGGCTTCATATCGCCCCTCCACTTT
NA,TRBJ1-6,NA,TRBV2,CASKELGLYNSPLHF,TGTGCCAGCAAGGAGTTGGGACTGTATAATTCACCCCTCCACTTT
NA,TRBJ2-7,NA,TRBV4-2,CASSQVGQSQDEQYF,TGTGCCAGCAGCCAAGTAGGACAGTCGCAGGACGAGCAGTACTTC
NA,TRBJ2-7,NA,TRBV6-5,CASTAGGGSYEQYF,TGTGCCAGCACCGCAGGGGGAGGCTCCTACGAGCAGTACTTC
TRBD1,TRBJ1-2,NA,TRBV27,CASSQIMDRGRGGYTF,TGTGCCAGCAGTCAGATAATGGACAGGGGGCGCGGGGGCTACACCTTC
TRBD2,TRBJ2-2,NA,TRBV6-5,CASSYSWGGNTGELFF,TGTGCCAGCAGTTACTCTTGGGGGGGGAACACCGGGGAGCTGTTTTTT
NA,TRBJ1-1,once,TRBV9,CASSPPDTPNTEAFF,TGTGCCAGCAGCCCCCCAGACACGCCGAACACTGAAGCTTTCTTT
TRBD1,TRBJ1-1,NA,TRBV7-9,CSSSLTLRGPNTEAFF,TGTTCCAGCAGCTTAACTCTTAGGGGGCCGAACACTGAAGCTTTCTTT
TRBD1,TRBJ1-2,NA,TRBV6-1,CASSPRDREGYTF,TGTGCCAGCAGTCCCCGGGACAGGGAGGGCTACACCTTC
TRBD1,TRBJ1-6,NA,TRBV18,CASSPFGTGEAPLHF,TGTGCCAGCTCACCATTTGGGACAGGGGAAGCACCCCTCCACTTT
TRBD2,TRBJ2-1,NA,TRBV27,CASSLSPSGSRHNEQFF,TGTGCCAGCAGTTTATCCCCTAGCGGGAGTCGTCACAATGAGCAGTTCTTC
TRBD2,TRBJ2-1,once,TRBV11-3,CASSLGGSLSYNEQFF,TGTGCCAGCAGCTTGGGCGGGAGCCTCTCCTACAATGAGCAGTTCTTC
TRBD2,TRBJ2-1,NA,TRBV4-1,CASSQLRTRSSYNEQFF,TGCGCCAGCAGCCAACTTCGGACTAGGAGCTCCTACAATGAGCAGTTCTTC
TRBD1,TRBJ1-1,NA,TRBV28,CASSLGTGFNRNTEAFF,TGTGCCAGCAGCCTAGGGACAGGGTTTAATCGGAACACTGAAGCTTTCTTT
NA,TRBJ1-2,NA,TRBV5-8,CASSFDRNYGYTF,TGTGCCAGCAGCTTTGACAGGAACTATGGCTACACCTTC
NA,TRBJ2-1,NA,TRBV10-2,CASSEFPTNEQFF,TGCGCCAGCAGTGAGTTTCCCACAAATGAGCAGTTCTTC
NA,TRBJ1-1,NA,TRBV10-3,CAISNTGNTEAFF,TGTGCCATCAGTAACACAGGGAACACTGAAGCTTTCTTT
NA,TRBJ2-5,NA,TRBV7-3,CASSSSGLQETQYF,TGTGCCAGCAGCTCCAGCGGACTCCAAGAGACCCAGTACTTC
TRBD1,TRBJ1-3,NA,TRBV18,CASSAGQGSGNTIYF,TGTGCCAGCTCTGCTGGACAGGGCTCTGGAAACACCATATATTTT
TRBD1,TRBJ1-2,NA,TRBV6-1,CASRGQGLGGYTF,TGTGCCAGCAGAGGACAGGGGCTAGGGGGCTACACCTTC
TRBD1,TRBJ1-1,NA,TRBV29-1,CSAQGDTEAFF,TGCAGCGCCCAGGGGGACACTGAAGCTTTCTTT
NA,TRBJ2-1,NA,TRBV5-4,CASSLGQDSYEQFF,TGTGCCAGCAGCCTGGGGCAGGACAGCTATGAGCAGTTCTTC
NA,TRBJ1-4,NA,TRBV6-1,CASSDGSPSQNEKLFF,TGTGCCAGCAGTGACGGGTCGCCCTCTCAAAATGAAAAACTGTTTTTT
TRBD1,TRBJ1-6,NA,TRBV2,CASSEDRGRDSPLHF,TGTGCCAGCAGTGAAGACAGGGGTAGGGATTCACCCCTCCACTTT
NA,TRBJ2-7,NA,TRBV6-5,CASSGGRGYEQYF,TGTGCCAGCAGTGGAGGAAGGGGGTACGAGCAGTACTTC
NA,TRBJ1-1,NA,TRBV19,CASSTGAGPGTEAFF,TGTGCCAGTAGTACAGGGGCAGGGCCAGGGACTGAAGCTTTCTTT
NA,TRBJ2-7,NA,TRBV5-1,CASSLLGGSYEQYF,TGCGCCAGCAGCTTGTTAGGGGGCTCCTACGAGCAGTACTTC
TRBD1,TRBJ1-1,NA,TRBV11-2,CASSPRTGGNTEAFF,TGTGCCAGCAGCCCCAGGACAGGAGGGAACACTGAAGCTTTCTTT
NA,TRBJ1-1,NA,TRBV7-2,CASSPSGGRNTEAFF,TGTGCCAGCAGCCCCAGTGGGGGCCGCAACACTGAAGCTTTCTTT
TRBD1,TRBJ2-7,NA,TRBV7-2,CASKPQDRGSYEQYF,TGTGCCAGCAAACCACAAGACAGGGGCTCCTACGAGCAGTACTTC
TRBD2,TRBJ2-5,NA,TRBV13,CASSSTGTRGAGQYF,TGTGCCAGCAGCTCTACCGGGACTAGGGGGGCAGGCCAGTACTTC
TRBD1,TRBJ2-5,NA,TRBV5-5,CASSLNRGETQYF,TGTGCCAGCAGCTTGAACAGGGGGGAGACCCAGTACTTC
NA,TRBJ2-7,NA,TRBV10-1,CASSESSTTPRVYF,TGCGCCAGCAGTGAGTCAAGCACTACTCCCCGGGTGTACTTC
TRBD2,TRBJ2-7,NA,TRBV5-5,CASRGPGLAGGEQYF,TGTGCCAGCAGGGGTCCGGGACTAGCGGGAGGCGAGCAGTACTTC
TRBD1,TRBJ1-3,NA,TRBV9,CASSRGTGFENTIYF,TGTGCCAGCAGCAGGGGGACAGGGTTTGAAAACACCATATATTTT
TRBD1,TRBJ2-6,NA,TRBV9,CASSLTGAGGANVLTF,TGTGCCAGCAGCTTAACAGGGGCAGGAGGGGCCAACGTCCTGACTTTC
NA,TRBJ2-2,once,TRBV5-1,CASSLAVFGTGELFF,TGCGCCAGCAGCCTCGCCGTGTTCGGCACCGGGGAGCTGTTTTTT
NA,TRBJ2-3,NA,TRBV7-9,CASTTTSTDTQYF,TGTGCCAGCACCACGACTAGCACAGATACGCAGTATTTT
TRBD1,TRBJ1-2,NA,TRBV6-5,CASSWTGDSNGYTF,TGTGCCAGCAGCTGGACAGGGGATAGCAATGGCTACACCTTC
NA,TRBJ2-7,NA,TRBV13,CASSSPRSSYEQYF,TGTGCCAGCAGCTCCCCCCGGAGCTCCTACGAGCAGTACTTC
TRBD2,TRBJ2-1,NA,TRBV28,CASSLGGRRNEQFF,TGTGCCAGCAGTTTAGGCGGGAGACGGAATGAGCAGTTCTTC